Below are 14 T cell receptor beta chains sequenced from a single sample in a study of T cell changes during pregnancy in multiple sclerosis. TCRdb's copy holds only in-frame clones and misses some; the assay was immunoSEQ multiplex PCR. In the table there are 35,000 or so clones, 89% of which are singletons. The source material was CD4+ T cells from peripheral blood mononuclear cells, sampled after pregnancy. These TCRs come from a female donor in good health, enrolled as a control in a pregnancy study.

The CDR3 region has the DNA TGCAGTGCTGAGCGGGGGACTGAAGCTTTCTTT. Amino acid sequence: CSAERGTEAFF. The V and J genes are TRBV20-1 and TRBJ1-1; possible D gene TRBD1, 5 bases. Germline V lookup: CDR1 DFQATT, CDR2 SNEGSKA (reference sequence). The V gene lost 5 bases and the J gene lost 5 bases, with 9 bases spanning the gap. This CDR3 contains 11 residues.

The rearrangement uses TRBV6-1 and TRBJ2-2, with a possible D match to TRBD2 (7 bases). The CDR3 has 14 residues. The germline CDR1 and CDR2 sequences are MNHNS and SASEGT. Here the CDR3 DNA reads TGTACGAGTGGGGGGGCGGCGAACACCGGGGAGCTGTTTTTT. Residues: CTSGGAANTGELFF.

Only one count was recorded for this clone. This chain links TRBV7-9 with TRBJ2-7; D gene ambiguous. The V and J ends lost 2 bases and 2 bases respectively, with 7 bases between them. The CDR3 length is 13 residues. CDR1 and CDR2 (germline): SEHNR, FQNEAQ (reference sequence). The CDR3 sequence is CASSLRSPYEQYF. CDR3 bases: TGTGCCAGCAGCTTACGGAGCCCCTACGAGCAGTACTTC.

V gene TRBV11-1 combines with J gene TRBJ2-5; 11 positions match TRBD2. The CDR3 totals 18 residues. Germline assignment: CDR1 SGHAT and CDR2 FQDESV (reference sequence). Trimming took 0 bases from V and 2 from J; bases not matched to a gene: 8. CDR3: CASSLAASGLAVQETQYF. In DNA, the CDR3 is TGTGCCAGCAGCTTAGCAGCGTCGGGACTAGCGGTACAAGAGACCCAGTACTTC.

V usage is TRBV6-1 and J usage is TRBJ2-5, with 9 bases fitting TRBD1. The CDR3 covers 13 residues. Trimming cost V 0 bases and J 9 bases; bases outside gene matches: 2. Looked up from germline, CDR1 is MNHNS and CDR2 is SASEGT. This chain's CDR3 is CASSEARQGAQYF. CDR3 sequence (DNA): TGTGCCAGCAGTGAAGCCCGACAGGGGGCCCAGTACTTC.

The chain links TRBV7-9 to TRBJ1-1; D possibly corresponds to TRBD1 (6 bases). V dropped 3 bases and J dropped 3 bases, with 11 bases sitting between them. The CDR3 is made up of 14 amino acids. The germline V gene has CDR1 SEHNR and CDR2 FQNEAQ (reference sequence). The CDR3: CASSLPAGDTEAFF. The DNA of the CDR3 is TGTGCCAGCAGCTTGCCGGCAGGGGACACTGAAGCTTTCTTT.

The genes are TRBV5-1 and TRBJ1-2, with TRBD1 as a possible D gene (6 bases). V was shortened by 4 bases and J by 4 bases, with 17 bases between the two germline ends. The CDR3 has 15 amino acids. Germline V gene data show CDR1 as SGHRS and CDR2 as YFSETQ. The CDR3 spells CASSVSVGQSYGYTF. Written as DNA, the CDR3 is TGCGCCAGCAGCGTGTCGGTCGGACAGAGCTATGGCTACACCTTC.

The chain couples TRBV11-3 to TRBJ2-3; 15 bases agree with TRBD2. Unmatched junction bases numbered 7, after V lost 4 bases and J lost 5 bases. Germline V gives CDR1 SGHNT, CDR2 YENEEA. The CDR3 runs 17 residues. The CDR3 DNA reads as TGTGCCAGCAGCTCTGGACTAGCGGGAGGGCCGTTAGATACGCAGTATTTT. This gives the protein CASSSGLAGGPLDTQYF.

The gene calls are TRBV18 and TRBJ1-2; 7 bases are shared with TRBD1. V was pared by 0 bases and J by 8 bases, with 6 bases of the junction left unmatched. CDR1 and CDR2 from the germline V gene are KGHSH and LQKENI. This CDR3 region has 14 residues. The CDR3 is CASSPPQGLEGYTF. In nucleotides, the CDR3 is TGTGCCAGCTCACCACCACAGGGGTTAGAAGGCTACACCTTC.

The rearrangement links TRBV9 to TRBJ2-1; TRBD2 aligns across 8 bases. Germline lookup yields CDR1 SGDLS and CDR2 YYNGEE. The trim removed 0 bases at V and 0 bases at J, leaving 5 bases unmatched. The CDR3 has 17 amino acids. This chain's CDR3 is CASSVASGGSSYNEQFF. CDR3 DNA: TGTGCCAGCAGCGTAGCGTCGGGGGGGAGCTCCTACAATGAGCAGTTCTTC.

The genes are TRBV5-4 and TRBJ1-1, with 8 nucleotides matching TRBD1. The CDR3 spans 16 residues. Germline CDR1 reads SGHNT; CDR2 reads YYREEE (reference sequence). The junction had 10 bases not matched to a gene; V was cut back by 0 bases and J by 6 bases. The CDR3 nucleotides read TGTGCCAGCAGCTTGGACCCTTCAGACAGGGGCGCTGAAGCTTTCTTT. This encodes CASSLDPSDRGAEAFF.

The chain employs TRBV18 and TRBJ2-7, with D possibly TRBD2 on 5 matching bases. Germline CDR1 reads KGHSH; CDR2 reads LQKENI. The CDR3 loop spans 14 amino acids. The V and J ends lost 0 bases and 4 bases respectively, with 10 bases between them. This CDR3 reads CASSPPTEEYEQYF. CDR3 nucleotides: TGTGCCAGCTCACCACCGACGGAGGAATACGAGCAGTACTTC.

The chain couples TRBV11-1 to TRBJ2-7; 7 positions agree with TRBD1. V dropped 4 bases and J dropped 4; count of bases not matched to a gene: 1. The CDR3 consists of 12 residues. Germline CDR1 SGHAT, CDR2 FQDESV (reference sequence). In nucleotides, the CDR3 is TGTGCCAGCAGCTCACAGGGGTACGAGCAGTACTTC. Amino acid sequence: CASSSQGYEQYF.

The chain links TRBV6-5 to TRBJ1-1, with 8 bases lining up with TRBD1. Germline values: CDR1 MNHEY, CDR2 SVGAGI. CDR3 size: 13 residues. After removal of 6 bases from V and 6 bases from J, the junction contained 6 bases not matched to a gene. CDR3 in DNA: TGTGCCAGCAGAGGGGACAGGCGAGCTGAAGCTTTCTTT. Protein: CASRGDRRAEAFF.